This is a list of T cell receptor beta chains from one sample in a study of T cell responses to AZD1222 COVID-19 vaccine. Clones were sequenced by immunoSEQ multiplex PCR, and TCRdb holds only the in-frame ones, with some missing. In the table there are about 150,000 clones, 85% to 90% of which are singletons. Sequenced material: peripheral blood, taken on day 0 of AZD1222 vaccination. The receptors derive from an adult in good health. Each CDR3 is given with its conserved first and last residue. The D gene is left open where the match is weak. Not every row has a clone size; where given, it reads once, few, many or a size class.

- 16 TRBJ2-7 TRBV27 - TGTGCCAGCAGCCAAACCTCCGGGACTCAACTCTACGAGCAGTACTTC CASSQTSGTQLYEQYF
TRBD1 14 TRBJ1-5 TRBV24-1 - TGTGCCACCAGTGACCGGACAGGTCAACAGCCCCAGCATTTT CATSDRTGQQPQHF
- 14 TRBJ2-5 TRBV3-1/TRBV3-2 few TGTGCCAGCAGCCAAGCAAGTGGCGGGGAGACCCAGTACTTC CASSQASGGETQYF
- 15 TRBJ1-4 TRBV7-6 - TGTGCCAGCAGACCCCGACAGATAACGAGTGAAAAACTGTTTTTT CASRPRQITSEKLFF
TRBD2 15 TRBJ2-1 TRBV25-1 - TGTGCCAGTCTTAGGACTAGCGGGAGATCCAATGAGCAGTTCTTC CASLRTSGRSNEQFF
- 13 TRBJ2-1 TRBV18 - TGTGCCAGCTCACCACCTAGCACCGATGAGCAGTTCTTC CASSPPSTDEQFF
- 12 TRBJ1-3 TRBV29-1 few TGCAGCGTTGTGAATTCTGGAAACACCATATATTTT CSVVNSGNTIYF
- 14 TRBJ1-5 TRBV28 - TGTGCCAGCAGCCTGGACGGGGAAAATCAGCCCCAGCATTTT CASSLDGENQPQHF
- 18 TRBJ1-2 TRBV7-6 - TGTGCCAGCAGCTTAGCGCCCCCAGGCAGGGCGAGTAACTATGGCTACACCTTC CASSLAPPGRASNYGYTF
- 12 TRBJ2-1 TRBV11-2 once TGTGCCAGCAGCTCGTATTACAATGAGCAGTTCTTC CASSSYYNEQFF
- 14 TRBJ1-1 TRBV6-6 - TGTGCCAGCCACCGGGACACAATGAACACTGAAGCTTTCTTT CASHRDTMNTEAFF
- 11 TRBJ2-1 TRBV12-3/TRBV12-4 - TGTGCCAGCAGGGACCGGGATGAGCAGTTCTTC CASRDRDEQFF
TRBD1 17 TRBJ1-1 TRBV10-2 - TGCGCCAGCTATAAAGCTTCCGGGACAGCTTTTAACACTGAAGCTTTCTTT CASYKASGTAFNTEAFF
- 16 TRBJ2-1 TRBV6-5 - TGTGCCAGCAGTTACTCTCCTAGCGAGCCCTACAATGAGCAGTTCTTC CASSYSPSEPYNEQFF
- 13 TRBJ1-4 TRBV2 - TGTGCCAGCAGTGTAGTCATTGGGGGGCCGCTGTTTTTT CASSVVIGGPLFF
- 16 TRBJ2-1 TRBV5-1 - TGCGCCAGCAGCTTGCATTGGGGGAGCTCCTACAATGAGCAGTTCTTC CASSLHWGSSYNEQFF
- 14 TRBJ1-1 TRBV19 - TGTGCCAGTAGGGCCGGGACGGCGAACACTGAAGCTTTCTTT CASRAGTANTEAFF
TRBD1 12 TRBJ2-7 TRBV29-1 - TGCAGCGTTGCAGGGGGCGACTACGAGCAGTACTTC CSVAGGDYEQYF
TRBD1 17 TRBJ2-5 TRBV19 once TGTGCCAGTAGTAACGGACCGGGACAGGGCAAAAAAGAGACCCAGTACTTC CASSNGPGQGKKETQYF
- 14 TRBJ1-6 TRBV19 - TGTGCCAGTAGTATCGCAGGGAACAATTCACCCCTCCACTTT CASSIAGNNSPLHF
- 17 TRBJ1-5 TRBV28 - TGTGCCAGCAGTCGCCGCGGCGGGTCTCGTGGGAATCAGCCCCAGCATTTT CASSRRGGSRGNQPQHF
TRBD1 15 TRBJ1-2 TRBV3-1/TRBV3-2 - TGTGCCAGCAGCCCCGGGACAGGGTCCCGCTATGGCTACACCTTC CASSPGTGSRYGYTF
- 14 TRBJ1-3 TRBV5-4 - TGTGCCAGCAGCTTGGGGGACCGTGGTGGCACCATATATTTT CASSLGDRGGTIYF
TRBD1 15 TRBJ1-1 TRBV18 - TGTGCCAGCTCACCGGGGGGACAGATGAACACTGAAGCTTTCTTT CASSPGGQMNTEAFF
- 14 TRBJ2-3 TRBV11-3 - TGTGCCAGCGGCTTAGGGGGGCGCGAAGATACGCAGTATTTT CASGLGGREDTQYF
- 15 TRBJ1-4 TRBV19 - TGTGCCAGTAGCATACCGATGGGTGGAAATGAAAAACTGTTTTTT CASSIPMGGNEKLFF
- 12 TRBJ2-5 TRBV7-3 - TGTGCCAGCAGCTTAATAGGAGCGCCCCAGTACTTC CASSLIGAPQYF
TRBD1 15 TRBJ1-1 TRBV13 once TGTGCCAGCACGGACAGGTTGGGCCCTGGCACTGAAGCTTTCTTT CASTDRLGPGTEAFF
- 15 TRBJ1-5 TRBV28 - TGTGCCAGCAGTTTTATCACCGGCGGCAATCAGCCCCAGCATTTT CASSFITGGNQPQHF
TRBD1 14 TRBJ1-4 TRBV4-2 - TGTGCCAGCAGCCGGCAGGGGGGGAATGAAAAACTGTTTTTT CASSRQGGNEKLFF
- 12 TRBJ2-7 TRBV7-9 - TGTGCCAGCAGCTTAAACGGGCGCGAGCAGTACTTC CASSLNGREQYF
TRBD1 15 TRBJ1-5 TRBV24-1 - TGTGCCACCAGTGATCCGGGGACAGAACATCAGCCCCAGCATTTT CATSDPGTEHQPQHF
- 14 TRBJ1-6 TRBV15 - TGTGCCACCAGCAGAGGCTTGGACCTTTCACCCCTCCACTTT CATSRGLDLSPLHF
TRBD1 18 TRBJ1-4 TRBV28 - TGTGCCAGCACAAGTGGGATATTCGCCGGGACAGGGTCTGAAAAACTGTTTTTT CASTSGIFAGTGSEKLFF
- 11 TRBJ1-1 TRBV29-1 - TGCAGCGTTTTCTGGGGCGCTGAAGCTTTCTTT CSVFWGAEAFF
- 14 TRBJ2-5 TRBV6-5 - TGTGCCAGCAGTTACGCGGGAAACCAAGAGACCCAGTACTTC CASSYAGNQETQYF
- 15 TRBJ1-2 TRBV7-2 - TGTGCCAGCAGCTTAGAGGGACGAGGGTTCAGAGGCTACACCTTC CASSLEGRGFRGYTF
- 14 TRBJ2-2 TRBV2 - TGTGCCAGCAGTGATTCAGGGCTGGCCGGGGAGCTGTTTTTT CASSDSGLAGELFF
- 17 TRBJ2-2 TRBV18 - TGTGCCAGCTCACGGGGAGTCCCCAGTTTTTTGACCGGGGAGCTGTTTTTT CASSRGVPSFLTGELFF
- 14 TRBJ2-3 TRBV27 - TGTGCCAGCACCGGGGACGGGCGCACAGATACGCAGTATTTT CASTGDGRTDTQYF
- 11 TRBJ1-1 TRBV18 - TGTGCCAGCTCACCGGACAGTGAAGCTTTCTTT CASSPDSEAFF
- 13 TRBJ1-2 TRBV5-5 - TGTGCCAGCAGCCAGGATCTTAACTATGGCTACACCTTC CASSQDLNYGYTF
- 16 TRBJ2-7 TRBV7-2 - TGTGCCAGCAGCTTCCCACCGGACCTTATATCCTACGAGCAGTACTTC CASSFPPDLISYEQYF
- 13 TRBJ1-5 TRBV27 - TGTGCCAGCATGGTCGGGCCGAATCAGCCCCAGCATTTT CASMVGPNQPQHF
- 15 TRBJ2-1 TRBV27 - TGTGCCAGCAGTTTAGTGGGACTCCTCTACAATGAGCAGTTCTTC CASSLVGLLYNEQFF
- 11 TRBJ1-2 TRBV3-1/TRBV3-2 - TGTGCCAGCAAGGAGAACTATGGCTACACCTTC CASKENYGYTF
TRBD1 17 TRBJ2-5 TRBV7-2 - TGTGCCAGCAGATCTAAAGGTGGGACAGCTAACGAAGAGACCCAGTACTTC CASRSKGGTANEETQYF
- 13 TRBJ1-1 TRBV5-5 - TGTGCCAGCACCCTAGGTAGTGTCACTGAAGCTTTCTTT CASTLGSVTEAFF
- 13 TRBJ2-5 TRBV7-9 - TGTGCCAGCAGCTTAGGAGGATGGGAGACCCAGTACTTC CASSLGGWETQYF
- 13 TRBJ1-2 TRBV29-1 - TGCAGCGTTCAAGGGGCAGGGTACTATGGCTACACCTTC CSVQGAGYYGYTF
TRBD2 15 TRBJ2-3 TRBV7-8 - TGTGCCAGCAGCTTAGACGGGGGGGCCACAGATACGCAGTATTTT CASSLDGGATDTQYF
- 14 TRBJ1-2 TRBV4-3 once TGCGCCAGCAGCCAAGCGAACGAACTAAGGGGCTACACCTTC CASSQANELRGYTF
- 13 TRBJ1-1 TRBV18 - TGTGCCAGCTCAGGGGGACAGAACACTGAAGCTTTCTTT CASSGGQNTEAFF
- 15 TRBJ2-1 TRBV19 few TGTGCCAGTAGTGGGCCAGACCGTGCCTACAATGAGCAGTTCTTC CASSGPDRAYNEQFF
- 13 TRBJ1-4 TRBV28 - TGTGCCAGCAGACCCTCAGCCAAGGAAAAACTGTTTTTT CASRPSAKEKLFF
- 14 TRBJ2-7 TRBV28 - TGTGCCAGCAGTTTATCTGGGGGAACCTACGAGCAGTACTTC CASSLSGGTYEQYF
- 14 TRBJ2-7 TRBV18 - TGTGCCAGCTCACCAGTGGTCCCAAACTACGAGCAGTACTTC CASSPVVPNYEQYF
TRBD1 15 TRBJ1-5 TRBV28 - TGTGCCAGCCTCCCCCCGGGACAGACCTATCGGCCCCAGCATTTT CASLPPGQTYRPQHF
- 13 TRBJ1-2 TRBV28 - TGTGCCAGCAGTTTGGAAGGGGTGGGTGGCTACACCTTC CASSLEGVGGYTF
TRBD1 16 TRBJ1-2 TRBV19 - TGTGCCAGTAACCCCGGCAGGGGGATCTCCCTCTATGGCTACACCTTC CASNPGRGISLYGYTF